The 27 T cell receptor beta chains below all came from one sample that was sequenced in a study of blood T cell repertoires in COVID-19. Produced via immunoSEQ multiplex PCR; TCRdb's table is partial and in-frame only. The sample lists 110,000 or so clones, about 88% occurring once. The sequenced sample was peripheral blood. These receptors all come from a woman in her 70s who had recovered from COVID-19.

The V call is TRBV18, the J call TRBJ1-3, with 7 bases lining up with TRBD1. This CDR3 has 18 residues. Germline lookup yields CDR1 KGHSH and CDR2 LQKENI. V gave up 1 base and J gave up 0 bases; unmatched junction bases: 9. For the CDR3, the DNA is TGTGCCAGCTCACCACGGCCACAGGGGTCCCTCTCTGGAAACACCATATATTTT. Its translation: CASSPRPQGSLSGNTIYF. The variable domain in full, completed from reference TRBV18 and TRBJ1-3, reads NAGVMQNPRHLVRRRGQEARLRCSPMKGHSHVYWYRQLPEEGLKFMVYLQKENIIDESGMPKERFSAEFPKEGPSILRIQQVVRGDSAAYFCASSPRPQGSLSGNTIYFGEGSWLTVV.

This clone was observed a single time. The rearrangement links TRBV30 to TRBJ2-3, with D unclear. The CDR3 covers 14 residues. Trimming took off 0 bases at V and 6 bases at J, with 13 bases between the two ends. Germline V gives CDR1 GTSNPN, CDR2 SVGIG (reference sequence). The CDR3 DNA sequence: TGTGCCTGGAGTGTGAGGTCAAAAGGCGATACGCAGTATTTT. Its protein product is CAWSVRSKGDTQYF.

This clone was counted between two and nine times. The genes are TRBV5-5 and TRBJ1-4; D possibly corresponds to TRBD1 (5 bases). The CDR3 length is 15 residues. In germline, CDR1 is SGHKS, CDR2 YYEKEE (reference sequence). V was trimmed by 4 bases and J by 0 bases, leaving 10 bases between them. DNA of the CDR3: TGTGCCAGCAGCACAGGCACCACAACTAATGAAAAACTGTTTTTT. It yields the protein CASSTGTTTNEKLFF.

The DNA for the CDR3 is TGCGCCAGCAGCCAAGATCTCACAGGGGGCGGGCCAGATACGCAGTATTTT. This sequence encodes CASSQDLTGGGPDTQYF. The chain couples TRBV4-3 to TRBJ2-3; TRBD1 aligns across 9 bases. The CDR3 extends over 17 amino acids. Trimming removed 0 bases from V and 4 bases from J; junction bases left unmatched: 8. Germline CDR1 LGHNA, CDR2 YSLEER.

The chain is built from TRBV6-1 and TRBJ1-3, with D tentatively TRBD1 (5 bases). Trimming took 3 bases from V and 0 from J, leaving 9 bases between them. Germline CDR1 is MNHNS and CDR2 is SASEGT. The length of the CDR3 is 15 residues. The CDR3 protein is CASSERRVSGNTIYF. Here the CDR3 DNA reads TGTGCCAGCAGTGAGCGCAGGGTCTCTGGAAACACCATATATTTT.

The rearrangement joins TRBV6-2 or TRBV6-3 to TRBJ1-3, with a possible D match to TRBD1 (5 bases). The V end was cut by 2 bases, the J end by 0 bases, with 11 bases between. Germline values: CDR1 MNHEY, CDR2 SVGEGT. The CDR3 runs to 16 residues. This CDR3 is CASSYDSLTSGNTIYF. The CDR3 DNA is TGTGCCAGCAGTTACGACAGTCTCACCTCTGGAAACACCATATATTTT.

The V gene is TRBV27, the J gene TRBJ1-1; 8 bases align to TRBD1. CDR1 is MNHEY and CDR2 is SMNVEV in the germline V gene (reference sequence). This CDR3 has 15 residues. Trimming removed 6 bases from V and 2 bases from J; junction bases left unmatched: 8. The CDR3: CASRPGGRVNTEAFF. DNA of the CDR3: TGTGCCAGCAGACCAGGGGGCCGAGTAAACACTGAAGCTTTCTTT.

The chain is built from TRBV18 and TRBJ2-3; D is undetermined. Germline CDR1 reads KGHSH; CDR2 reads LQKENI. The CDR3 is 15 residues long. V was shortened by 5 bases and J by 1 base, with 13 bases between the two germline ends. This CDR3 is CASSVPPHRTDTQYF. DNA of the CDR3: TGTGCCAGCTCAGTCCCTCCACACCGCACAGATACGCAGTATTTT.

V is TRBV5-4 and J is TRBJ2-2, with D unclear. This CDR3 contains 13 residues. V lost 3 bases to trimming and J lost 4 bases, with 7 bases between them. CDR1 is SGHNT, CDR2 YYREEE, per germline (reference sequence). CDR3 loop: CASSSPGTGELFF. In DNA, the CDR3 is TGTGCCAGCAGCTCACCAGGCACCGGGGAGCTGTTTTTT.

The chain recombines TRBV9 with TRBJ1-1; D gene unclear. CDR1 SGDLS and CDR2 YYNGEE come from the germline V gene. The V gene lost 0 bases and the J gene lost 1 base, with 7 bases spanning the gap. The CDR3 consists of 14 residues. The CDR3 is CASSVGPGNTEAFF. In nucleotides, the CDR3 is TGTGCCAGCAGCGTAGGCCCGGGGAACACTGAAGCTTTCTTT.

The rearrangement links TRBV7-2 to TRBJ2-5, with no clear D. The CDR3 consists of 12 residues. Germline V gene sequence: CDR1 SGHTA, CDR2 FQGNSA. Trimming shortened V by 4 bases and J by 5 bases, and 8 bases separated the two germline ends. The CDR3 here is CASSSNRETQYF. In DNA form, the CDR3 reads TGTGCCAGCAGCTCAAATCGGGAGACCCAGTACTTC.

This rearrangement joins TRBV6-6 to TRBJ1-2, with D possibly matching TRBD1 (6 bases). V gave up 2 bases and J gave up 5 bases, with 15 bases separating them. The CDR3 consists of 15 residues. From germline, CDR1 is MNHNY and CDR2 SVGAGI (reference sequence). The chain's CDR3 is CASSYRTANPYGYTF. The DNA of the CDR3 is TGTGCCAGCAGTTACAGGACAGCCAACCCTTATGGCTACACCTTC.

The CDR3 DNA follows: TGTGCCAGCAGCTTATCCCCCGGGAGGGCCCACGAGCAGTACTTC. Translation gives CASSLSPGRAHEQYF. This chain joins TRBV7-2 and TRBJ2-7; 8 bases fit TRBD2. This CDR3 is 15 amino acids long. J lost 5 bases, V lost 2 bases, and 8 bases had no gene match. Germline assignment: CDR1 SGHTA and CDR2 FQGNSA.

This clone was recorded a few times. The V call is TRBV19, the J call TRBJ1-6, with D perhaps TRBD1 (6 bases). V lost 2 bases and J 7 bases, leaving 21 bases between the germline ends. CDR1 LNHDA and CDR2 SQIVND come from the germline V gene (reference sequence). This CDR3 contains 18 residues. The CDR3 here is CASSILQGWQRANSPLHF. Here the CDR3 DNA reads TGTGCCAGTAGTATATTGCAGGGGTGGCAACGTGCGAATTCACCCCTCCACTTT.

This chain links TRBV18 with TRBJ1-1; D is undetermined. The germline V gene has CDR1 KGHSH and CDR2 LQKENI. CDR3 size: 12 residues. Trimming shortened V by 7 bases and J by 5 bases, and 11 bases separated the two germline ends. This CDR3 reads CASYDPGTEAFF. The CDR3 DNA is TGTGCCAGCTACGACCCGGGAACTGAAGCTTTCTTT.

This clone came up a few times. In DNA, the CDR3 is TGCGCCAGCAGCCAAGATCTGGCGGGAGGGACAATCTACGAGCAGTACTTC. Protein product: CASSQDLAGGTIYEQYF. This chain links TRBV4-3 with TRBJ2-7; 9 positions match TRBD2. V shed 0 bases, J shed 3 bases, and the junction held 9 bases outside the gene matches. CDR1 and CDR2 (germline): LGHNA, YSLEER. The CDR3 has 17 residues.

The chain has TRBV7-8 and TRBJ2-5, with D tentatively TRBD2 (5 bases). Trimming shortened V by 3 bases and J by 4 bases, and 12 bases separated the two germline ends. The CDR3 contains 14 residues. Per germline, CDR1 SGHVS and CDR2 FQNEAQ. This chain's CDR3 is CASSFLRGLETQYF. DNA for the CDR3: TGTGCCAGCAGCTTCCTCCGGGGTTTAGAGACCCAGTACTTC.

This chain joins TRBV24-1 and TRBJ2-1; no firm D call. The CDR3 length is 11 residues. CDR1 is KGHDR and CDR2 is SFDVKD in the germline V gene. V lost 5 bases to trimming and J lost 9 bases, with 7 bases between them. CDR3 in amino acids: CATSVGSEQFF. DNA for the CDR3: TGTGCCACCAGTGTTGGCAGTGAGCAGTTCTTC.

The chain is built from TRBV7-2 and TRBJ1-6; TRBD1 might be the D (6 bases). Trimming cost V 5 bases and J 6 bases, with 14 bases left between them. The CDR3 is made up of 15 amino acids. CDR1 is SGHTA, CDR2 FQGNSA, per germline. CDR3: CASSPVTGRNSPLHF. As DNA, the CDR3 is TGTGCCAGCAGCCCAGTGACAGGCCGTAATTCACCCCTCCACTTT.

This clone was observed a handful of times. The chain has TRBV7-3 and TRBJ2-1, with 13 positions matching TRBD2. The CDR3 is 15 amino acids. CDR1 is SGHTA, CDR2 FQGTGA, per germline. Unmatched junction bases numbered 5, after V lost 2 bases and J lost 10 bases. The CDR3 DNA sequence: TGTGCCAGCAGCTTATACGGGACTAGCGGGATCGAGCAGTTCTTC. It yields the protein CASSLYGTSGIEQFF. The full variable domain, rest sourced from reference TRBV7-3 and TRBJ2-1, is GAGVSQTPSNKVTEKGKYVELRCDPISGHTALYWYRQSLGQGPEFLIYFQGTGAADDSGLPNDRFFAVRPEGSVSTLKIQRTERGDSAVYLCASSLYGTSGIEQFFGPGTRLTVL.

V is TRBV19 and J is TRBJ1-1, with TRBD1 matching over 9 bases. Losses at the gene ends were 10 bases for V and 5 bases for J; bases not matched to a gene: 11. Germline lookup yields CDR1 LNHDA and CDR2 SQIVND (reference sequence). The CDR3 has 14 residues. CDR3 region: CATIPGTGWTEAFF. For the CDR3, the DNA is TGTGCCACAATACCCGGGACAGGGTGGACTGAAGCTTTCTTT. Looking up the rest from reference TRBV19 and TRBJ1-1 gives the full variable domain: DGGITQSPKYLFRKEGQNVTLSCEQNLNHDAMYWYRQDPGQGLRLIYYSQIVNDFQKGDIAEGYSVSREKKESFPLTVTSAQKNPTAFYLCATIPGTGWTEAFFGQGTRLTVV.

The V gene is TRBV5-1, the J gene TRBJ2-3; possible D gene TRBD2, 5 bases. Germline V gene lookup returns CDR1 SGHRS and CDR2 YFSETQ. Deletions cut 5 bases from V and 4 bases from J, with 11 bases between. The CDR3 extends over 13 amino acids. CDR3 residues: CASRREGPDTQYF. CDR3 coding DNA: TGCGCCAGCAGGCGAGAGGGCCCAGATACGCAGTATTTT. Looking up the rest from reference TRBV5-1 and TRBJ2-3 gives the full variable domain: KAGVTQTPRYLIKTRGQQVTLSCSPISGHRSVSWYQQTPGQGLQFLFEYFSETQRNKGNFPGRFSGRQFSNSRSEMNVSTLELGDSALYLCASRREGPDTQYFGPGTRLTVL.

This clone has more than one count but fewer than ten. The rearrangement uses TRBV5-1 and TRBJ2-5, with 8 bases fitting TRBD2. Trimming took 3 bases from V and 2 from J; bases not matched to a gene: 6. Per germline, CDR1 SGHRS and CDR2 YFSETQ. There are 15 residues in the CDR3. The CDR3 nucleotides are TGCGCCAGCAGCTCCGGGACTAGGCCACAAGAGACCCAGTACTTC. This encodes CASSSGTRPQETQYF. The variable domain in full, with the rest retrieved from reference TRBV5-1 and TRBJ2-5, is KAGVTQTPRYLIKTRGQQVTLSCSPISGHRSVSWYQQTPGQGLQFLFEYFSETQRNKGNFPGRFSGRQFSNSRSEMNVSTLELGDSALYLCASSSGTRPQETQYFGPGTRLLVL.

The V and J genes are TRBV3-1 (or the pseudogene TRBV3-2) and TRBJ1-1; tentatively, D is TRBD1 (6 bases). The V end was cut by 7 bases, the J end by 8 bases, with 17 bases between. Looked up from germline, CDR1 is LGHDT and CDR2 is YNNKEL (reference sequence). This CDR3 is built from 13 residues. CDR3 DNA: TGTGCCAGCACCCTCACCCCAGACAGGGAAGCTTTCTTT. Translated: CASTLTPDREAFF.

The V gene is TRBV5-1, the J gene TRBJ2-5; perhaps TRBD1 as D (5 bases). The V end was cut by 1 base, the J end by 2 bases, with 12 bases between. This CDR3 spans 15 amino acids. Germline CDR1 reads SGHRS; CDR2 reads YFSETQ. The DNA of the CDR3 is TGCGCCAGCAGCTTGAACCACCCAGGGCAAGAGACCCAGTACTTC. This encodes CASSLNHPGQETQYF.

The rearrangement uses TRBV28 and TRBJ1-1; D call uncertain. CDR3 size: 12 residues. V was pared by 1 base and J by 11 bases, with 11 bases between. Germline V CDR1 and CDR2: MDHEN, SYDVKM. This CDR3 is CASSLFGPGAFF. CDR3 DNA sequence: TGTGCCAGCAGTTTATTTGGCCCGGGGGCTTTCTTT.

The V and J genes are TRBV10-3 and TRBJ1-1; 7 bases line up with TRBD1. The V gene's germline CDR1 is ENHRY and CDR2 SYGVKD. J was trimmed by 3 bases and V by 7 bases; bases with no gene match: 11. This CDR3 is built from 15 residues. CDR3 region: CAIMRTGGGDTEAFF. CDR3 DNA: TGTGCCATCATGAGGACAGGCGGCGGGGACACTGAAGCTTTCTTT.